What follows are 32 T cell receptor beta chains derived from one specimen sequenced in a study of T cells after posttransplantation cyclophosphamide (dated by TCRdb to the mid-2010s). The library was obtained by the immunoSEQ multiplex PCR assay. The immuneACCESS repertoire file appears here via TCRdb, limited to in-frame rearrangements. These files lack a portion of the clones; in checked studies, under half of the deficit traces to unresolved V genes, and the cause of the others is not known. This sample is represented by 23,000 or so clones, with no singletons among them. Of the sample, less than 2% is held by the ten largest clones. According to the study, the label for this sample's treatment or condition signals: high-dose cyclophosphamide on days +3 and +4 as single-agent GVHD prophylaxis. For conditioning, the PTCy patients got busulfan and fludarabine, then a related or unrelated marrow graft, followed by cyclophosphamide on days +3 and +4.

The sample consisted of PBMCs, taken after allogeneic stem cell transplant with posttransplant cyclophosphamide. Receptors originate from a male patient in his late teens or twenties who received an allogeneic stem cell transplant from a related donor, was CMV-positive, and had no GVHD. Once a transplant has taken place, some T cells may be donor derived.

This clone has a count of ten or more. V gene TRBV20-1 combines with J gene TRBJ2-7; D is undetermined. V was shortened by 6 bases and J by 5 bases, with 5 bases between the two germline ends. The V gene's germline CDR1 is DFQATT and CDR2 SNEGSKA (reference sequence). The CDR3 is made up of 9 amino acids. CDR3 DNA: TGCAGTGCATCGGACGAGCAGTACTTC. It codes for CSASDEQYF.

This clone showed up many times. This chain links TRBV7-6 with TRBJ1-5; D is perhaps TRBD1 (5 bases). CDR3 length: 15 amino acids. Trimming removed 2 bases from V and 1 base from J, with 9 bases in between. Germline assignment: CDR1 SGHVS and CDR2 FNYEAQ. CDR3 sequence reads: CASSLTGGSNQPQHF. DNA for the CDR3: TGTGCCAGCAGCTTAACGGGGGGAAGCAATCAGCCCCAGCATTTT.

This clone was picked up many times. This chain uses TRBV19 with TRBJ1-5; a possible D gene is TRBD1 (5 bases). The V gene's germline CDR1 is LNHDA and CDR2 SQIVND (reference sequence). The CDR3 runs 12 residues. The V end was cut by 9 bases, the J end by 1 base, with 7 bases between. CDR3 sequence reads: CASRQSNQPQHF. CDR3 coding DNA: TGTGCCAGCAGACAGAGCAATCAGCCCCAGCATTTT.

This clone occurred many times. CDR3 bases: TGTGCCAGCAGTTTACTGGAGGGTAAGCAGTACTTC. Translating it yields CASSLLEGKQYF. The chain couples TRBV28 to TRBJ2-7; tentative D call: TRBD2 (6 bases). V lost 2 bases to trimming and J lost 8 bases, with 10 bases between them. The germline V gene encodes CDR1 MDHEN and CDR2 SYDVKM. The CDR3 runs 12 residues.

This clone came up many times. V and J are TRBV6-6 and TRBJ1-4; D is undetermined. The CDR3 consists of 13 residues. V lost 2 bases to trimming and J lost 8 bases, with 9 bases between them. Germline V gene data show CDR1 as MNHNY and CDR2 as SVGAGI (reference sequence). CDR3 nucleotides: TGTGCCAGCAGTTACGGGCCAGCAGAAAAACTGTTTTTT. Translation gives CASSYGPAEKLFF.

This clone has a count of ten or more. The rearrangement uses TRBV7-9 and TRBJ2-7; 12 nucleotides match TRBD2. The germline V gene encodes CDR1 SEHNR and CDR2 FQNEAQ (reference sequence). The CDR3 spans 16 residues. J was trimmed by 6 bases and V by 4 bases; bases with no gene match: 10. The CDR3 bases are TGTGCCAGCAGCTCCACCCACAGACTAGCGGGAGTCGAGCAGTACTTC. This translates into CASSSTHRLAGVEQYF.

This clone was counted ten times or more. The J gene is TRBJ2-5, the V gene TRBV6-6; D may be TRBD2 (5 bases). V shed 7 bases and J shed 7 bases, with 10 bases lying between them. The CDR3 runs 11 residues. Germline lookup yields CDR1 MNHNY and CDR2 SVGAGI (reference sequence). DNA of the CDR3: TGTGCCAGCATAGACCGGGGGACCCAGTACTTC. Amino acid sequence: CASIDRGTQYF.

At least ten counts were recorded for this clone. This rearrangement joins TRBV4-1 to TRBJ1-4; D gene ambiguous. The V end was cut by 1 base, the J end by 0 bases, with 9 bases between. This CDR3 comprises 16 residues. The V gene's germline CDR1 is MGHRA and CDR2 YSYEKL. As DNA, the CDR3 is TGCGCCAGCAGCCAAGGCGACATAGCAACTAATGAAAAACTGTTTTTT. Protein product: CASSQGDIATNEKLFF.

In this sample, this clone turned up many times. J is TRBJ2-7 and V is TRBV6-5, with 8 bases lining up with TRBD1. The CDR3 consists of 16 residues. Germline loops: CDR1 MNHEY, CDR2 SVGAGI. With V trimmed by 0 bases and J by 4 bases, 8 bases remained unmatched. CDR3 sequence reads: CASSYSDLDRGYEQYF. The CDR3 nucleotides read TGTGCCAGCAGTTACTCGGACCTCGACAGGGGTTACGAGCAGTACTTC.

The sample holds many counts of this clone. The chain uses TRBV5-1 and TRBJ1-2; 7 bases line up with TRBD1. V lost 4 bases, J lost 8 bases, and 11 bases stayed unmatched. CDR3 size: 14 residues. Per the germline V gene, CDR1 is SGHRS and CDR2 is YFSETQ. CDR3 loop: CASSDAGGTDGYTF. The CDR3 DNA reads TGCGCCAGCAGCGATGCAGGGGGAACTGACGGCTACACCTTC.

There are many counts of this clone. The V gene is TRBV15, the J gene TRBJ2-7, with TRBD1 identical over 9 bases. Germline-derived CDR1 and CDR2 are LNHNV and YYDKDF (reference sequence). V shed 4 bases and J 5 bases; nucleotides not matched to a gene: 6. The CDR3 is 14 amino acids. The CDR3 spells CATSKDRGGHEQYF. The CDR3 DNA is TGTGCCACCAGCAAGGACAGGGGAGGCCACGAGCAGTACTTC.

There are many counts of this clone. This sequence joins TRBV4-1 and TRBJ2-3; 8 bases agree with TRBD1. CDR3 size: 13 residues. In germline, CDR1 is MGHRA, CDR2 YSYEKL. Trimming removed 4 bases from V and 4 bases from J; junction bases left unmatched: 1. For the CDR3, the DNA is TGCGCCAGCAGCCCAGGGGGCGCAGATACGCAGTATTTT. It encodes CASSPGGADTQYF.

This clone was seen many times. The rearrangement links TRBV28 to TRBJ1-3, with 8 bases identical to TRBD1. Germline CDR1 reads MDHEN; CDR2 reads SYDVKM. With V trimmed by 6 bases and J by 1 base, 8 bases remained unmatched. The CDR3 runs 16 residues. The CDR3 DNA sequence: TGTGCCAGCAGCCAGGGGGCGTCGAGGTCTGGAAACACCATATATTTT. This codes for CASSQGASRSGNTIYF.

This clone was seen ten or more times. V and J are TRBV10-2 and TRBJ2-3; TRBD1 matches at 11 bases. The junction had 7 bases not matched to a gene; V was cut back by 10 bases and J by 4 bases. Per the germline V gene, CDR1 is WSHSY and CDR2 is SAAADI. This CDR3 has 14 residues. The CDR3 DNA sequence: TGCGCCACCTCCGGGACAGGGGGGCCAGATACGCAGTATTTT. Translated, it gives CATSGTGGPDTQYF.

This clone was observed a handful of times. The chain has TRBV19 and TRBJ2-5; TRBD1 matches 9 bases. The J call is in doubt because the DNA end fits TRBJ2-7 better. Germline assignment: CDR1 LNHDA and CDR2 SQIVND (reference sequence). The CDR3 is made up of 13 amino acids. The CDR3 bases are TGTGCCAGTAGTATCGGACAGGGGACCGAGCAGTACTTC. This translates into CASSIGQGTEQYF.

This clone was seen many times. The chain uses TRBV11-2 and TRBJ1-1, with 9 bases lining up with TRBD1. In germline, CDR1 is SGHAT, CDR2 FQNNGV. J lost 5 bases, V lost 2 bases, and 9 bases had no gene match. The CDR3 extends over 16 amino acids. Written as DNA, the CDR3 is TGTGCCAGCAGCTTAACCTACAGGGGGCGAAGGACTGAAGCTTTCTTT. It specifies CASSLTYRGRRTEAFF.

This clone was counted between two and nine times. The chain carries TRBV21-1 and TRBJ1-2; the table assigns TRBD1, which was not confirmed against the DNA. TRBV21-1 is a listed pseudogene. The CDR3 sequence is 12 residues long. Here the CDR3 reads CASSGTGEGYTF. In DNA form, the CDR3 reads TGTGCCAGCAGTGGGACAGGGGAGGGCTACACCTTC.

At least ten counts were recorded for this clone. The chain joins TRBV28 to TRBJ2-1, with 9 bases identical to TRBD2. Germline V gives CDR1 MDHEN, CDR2 SYDVKM. The ends lost 8 bases at V and 10 bases at J; junction bases unmatched: 18. The CDR3 has 16 residues. Here the CDR3 DNA reads TGTGCCAGCTCGAGGCGGGGTCGAGCGGGGGGCGGGGAGCAGTTCTTC. Translated: CASSRRGRAGGGEQFF. The entire variable domain, with the rest obtained from reference TRBV28 and TRBJ2-1, is as follows: DVKVTQSSRYLVKRTGEKVFLECVQDMDHENMFWYRQDPGLGLRLIYFSYDVKMKEKGDIPEGYSVSREKKERFSLILESASTNQTSMYLCASSRRGRAGGGEQFFGPGTRLTVL.

This clone was recorded at least ten times. The chain has TRBV5-1 and TRBJ2-7; D unclear. The CDR3 loop spans 13 amino acids. Per germline, CDR1 SGHRS and CDR2 YFSETQ. V was trimmed by 5 bases and J by 1 base, leaving 10 bases between them. Here the CDR3 reads CASRLPSSYEQYF. The CDR3 DNA is TGCGCCAGCAGACTCCCATCATCCTACGAGCAGTACTTC.

This clone was detected a few times. The gene calls are TRBV7-9 and TRBJ2-5; TRBD1 matches at 8 bases. The J call may be wrong; the DNA end is better matched by TRBJ2-7. The CDR3 loop spans 16 amino acids. In germline, CDR1 is SEHNR, CDR2 FQNEAQ (reference sequence). The chain's CDR3 is CASSLGIGTGLHEQYF. DNA of the CDR3: TGTGCCAGCAGCTTGGGCATCGGGACAGGTCTCCACGAGCAGTACTTC.

The chain links TRBV28 to TRBJ2-3, with 12 bases fitting TRBD2. Losses at the gene ends were 6 bases for V and 0 bases for J; bases not matched to a gene: 22. Germline-derived CDR1 and CDR2 are MDHEN and SYDVKM. The CDR3 runs 22 residues. CDR3 coding DNA: TGTGCCAGCAGCCCCTGGGGGCGAGCTAGCGGGGGGGCGATCTCTAGCACAGATACGCAGTATTTT. Translation gives CASSPWGRASGGAISSTDTQYF.

At least ten counts were recorded for this clone. This sequence joins TRBV5-1 and TRBJ2-5, with 14 bases aligning to TRBD2. CDR1 and CDR2 (germline): SGHRS, YFSETQ. The CDR3 consists of 17 residues. The V segment lost 5 bases and the J segment 5 bases; nucleotides outside the gene matches: 11. The DNA for the CDR3 is TGCGCCAGCAGTTACACTAGACTAGCGGGGGGGACGGAGACCCAGTACTTC. Protein product: CASSYTRLAGGTETQYF.

This clone was recorded at least ten times. The rearrangement joins TRBV7-9 to TRBJ2-5, with TRBD1 as a possible D gene (5 bases). In germline, CDR1 is SEHNR, CDR2 FQNEAQ (reference sequence). Trimming took off 0 bases at V and 3 bases at J, with 8 bases between the two ends. The CDR3 is 14 amino acids. This CDR3 is CASSLARTKETQYF. The CDR3 region has the DNA TGTGCCAGCAGCTTAGCCCGGACAAAAGAGACCCAGTACTTC.

This clone has at least ten counts. V usage is TRBV2 and J usage is TRBJ2-5, with 7 bases lining up with TRBD2. Losses at the gene ends were 10 bases for V and 3 bases for J; bases not matched to a gene: 8. Germline V gene lookup returns CDR1 SNHLY and CDR2 FYNNEI. The CDR3 spans 13 residues. This CDR3 is CATRNGLEETQYF. The CDR3 nucleotides read TGTGCCACCCGAAACGGACTAGAAGAGACCCAGTACTTC.

The table lists this clone with many counts. This rearrangement joins TRBV28 to TRBJ1-1; a weak D match, TRBD1 (6 bases). V was cut by 3 bases and J by 4 bases, with 12 bases left in between. Germline CDR1 is MDHEN and CDR2 is SYDVKM. The CDR3 has 14 amino acids. CDR3 loop: CASSFKGVGTEAFF. CDR3 bases: TGTGCCAGCAGTTTCAAGGGGGTCGGCACTGAAGCTTTCTTT.

This clone has ten or more counts. The chain is built from TRBV10-1 and TRBJ2-1; TRBD2 matches 10 bases. V gave up 0 bases and J gave up 7 bases; unmatched junction bases: 9. Germline loops: CDR1 WNHNN, CDR2 SYGVQD (reference sequence). The CDR3 length is 17 residues. DNA for the CDR3: TGCGCCAGCAGTGAGTCTAGCGGGGGGCTTCTATTTAATGAGCAGTTCTTC. It specifies CASSESSGGLLFNEQFF.

This clone was found many times. The chain combines TRBV5-1 with TRBJ1-2; perhaps TRBD1 as D (6 bases). The germline V gene has CDR1 SGHRS and CDR2 YFSETQ. The CDR3 consists of 13 residues. The V end lost 2 bases, the J end lost 8 bases, and 13 bases lay between the germline ends. The CDR3 DNA follows: TGCGCCAGCAGCTTCGGACAGATCAACGGCTACACCTTC. Translation gives CASSFGQINGYTF.

This clone has at least ten counts. V is TRBV2 and J is TRBJ2-3; 7 bases fit TRBD1. Trimming removed 9 bases from V and 3 bases from J; junction bases left unmatched: 15. In germline, CDR1 is SNHLY, CDR2 FYNNEI. The CDR3 is made up of 16 amino acids. The CDR3 DNA reads TGTGCCAGTCTACCATCGGGACAGCAATTAACAGATACGCAGTATTTT. This translates into CASLPSGQQLTDTQYF.

This clone showed up many times. This chain links TRBV29-1 with TRBJ1-3; D uncertain. The germline CDR1 and CDR2 sequences are SQVTM and ANQGSEA. The CDR3 sequence is 13 residues long. V lost 5 bases and J lost 2, with 10 bases in between. CDR3 nucleotide sequence: TGCAGCGTTATGGAAACTACTGGAAACACCATATATTTT. It is translated as CSVMETTGNTIYF.

This clone was counted at least ten times. J is TRBJ2-1 and V is TRBV5-1; TRBD1 matches 10 bases. This CDR3 region has 14 residues. V was pared by 3 bases and J by 9 bases, with 6 bases of the junction left unmatched. The germline V gene encodes CDR1 SGHRS and CDR2 YFSETQ. This chain's CDR3 is CASSSRTGGGEQFF. The DNA for the CDR3 is TGCGCCAGCAGCTCACGGACAGGGGGGGGTGAGCAGTTCTTC.

This clone was picked up many times. The rearrangement uses TRBV28 and TRBJ2-1; 7 bases fit TRBD2. CDR1 and CDR2 from the germline V gene are MDHEN and SYDVKM. CDR3 size: 14 residues. V lost 6 bases, J lost 0 bases, and 2 bases stayed unmatched. CDR3 sequence reads: CASRRESSYNEQFF. For the CDR3, the DNA is TGTGCCAGCAGGCGGGAGTCCTCCTACAATGAGCAGTTCTTC.

This clone was counted many times. The V gene is TRBV27, the J gene TRBJ2-1; 13 nucleotides match TRBD2. The V and J ends lost 3 bases and 8 bases, in that order; junction bases with no gene match: 7. This CDR3 is 16 amino acids long. Germline CDR1 MNHEY, CDR2 SMNVEV (reference sequence). CDR3 amino acids: CASSFGTSGIGYEQFF. In nucleotides, the CDR3 is TGTGCCAGCAGTTTTGGGACTAGCGGGATCGGCTATGAGCAGTTCTTC.